This T cell receptor beta chain was identified in a study of blood T cell repertoires in COVID-19. Study details: COVID-19 samples, acute and convalescent, were from the United States, Italy and Spain. In each case, the material was cDNA or gDNA derived from T cells, B-cell-depleted T cells, or PBMCs.

With 3 bases removed from V and 9 bases from J, the gap between germline ends came to 11 bases. Per the germline V gene, CDR1 is SGHNT and CDR2 is YENEEA. The CDR3 contains 12 residues. Original data processing: Quantification of nucleated cells was approximated via reference gene primer amplification. The table came from immunoSEQ multiplex PCR; TCRdb's copy has only in-frame clones and leaves some out. For V, J and clone size, that table is used; D and trimming come from the DNA. The table lists under 200,000 clones, 88% of them singletons. Material for sequencing was peripheral blood. The V gene is TRBV11-3, the J gene TRBJ1-2; D might be TRBD1 (5 bases). This clonotype was obtained from a man in his forties with active or convalescent COVID-19. CDR3 bases: TGTGCCAGCAGCTTCGGGGCGGGAAGCTACACCTTC. Translated: CASSFGAGSYTF.